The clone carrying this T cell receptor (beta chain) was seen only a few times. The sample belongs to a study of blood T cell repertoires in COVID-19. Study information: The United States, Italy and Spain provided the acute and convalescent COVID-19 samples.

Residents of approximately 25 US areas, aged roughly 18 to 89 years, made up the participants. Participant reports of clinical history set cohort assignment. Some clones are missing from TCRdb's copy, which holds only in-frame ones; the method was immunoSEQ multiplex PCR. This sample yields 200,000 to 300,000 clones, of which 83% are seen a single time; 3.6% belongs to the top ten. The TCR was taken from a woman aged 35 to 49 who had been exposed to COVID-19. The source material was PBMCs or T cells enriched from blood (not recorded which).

This chain's CDR3 is CASSLRGGGSPLHF. In DNA, the CDR3 is TGTGCCAGCAGCTTACGAGGGGGCGGATCACCCCTCCACTTT. The J gene is TRBJ1-6, the V gene TRBV7-3, with 7 bases lining up with TRBD1. V was clipped by 2 bases and J by 10 bases; unmatched bases: 5. The CDR3 runs to 14 residues. From germline, CDR1 is SGHTA and CDR2 FQGTGA.